This is a list of T cell receptor beta chains from one sample in a study of blood T cell repertoires in COVID-19. Method: immunoSEQ multiplex PCR; TCRdb's copy keeps in-frame clones and lacks some. The top ten clones hold approximately 13% of a sample with tens of thousands of clones, more than 75% of them seen once. Specimen: peripheral blood. The receptors originated from a human donor in a cohort sampled during active COVID-19. Both conserved end residues are part of each CDR3. A D gene is named only where the DNA matches it firmly. Clone size is shown for a subset of rows, as once, few, many or a class of expanded clone.

D | J | V | size | CDR3 | DNA
NA | TRBJ1-6 | TRBV19 | NA | CASSIGQVRNSPLHF | TGTGCCAGTAGTATAGGACAGGTCCGGAATTCACCCCTCCACTTT
NA | TRBJ2-1 | TRBV7-9 | NA | CASSLVGHEQFF | TGTGCCAGCAGCTTAGTGGGCCATGAGCAGTTCTTC
TRBD1 | TRBJ1-2 | TRBV5-1 | few | CASSRDRALGYTF | TGCGCCAGCAGCCGGGACAGGGCTTTAGGCTACACCTTC
NA | TRBJ1-5 | TRBV15 | NA | CATPLPPGERDQPQHF | TGTGCCACCCCACTACCCCCAGGGGAAAGGGATCAGCCCCAGCATTTT
NA | TRBJ2-1 | TRBV7-8 | NA | CASSPTPGNEQFF | TGTGCCAGCAGCCCCACCCCCGGCAATGAGCAGTTCTTC
TRBD1 | TRBJ2-7 | TRBV18 | NA | CASSPATGSYEQYF | TGTGCCAGCTCACCGGCGACAGGGAGCTACGAGCAGTACTTC
NA | TRBJ2-3 | TRBV11-2 | NA | CASSLAGADTQYF | TGTGCCAGCAGCTTAGCGGGGGCAGATACGCAGTATTTT
NA | TRBJ2-5 | TRBV6-6 | NA | CASSPVQGRTETQYF | TGTGCCAGCAGCCCCGTTCAGGGTCGGACAGAGACCCAGTACTTC
TRBD1 | TRBJ1-5 | TRBV4-1 | NA | CASSQEGTGNQPQHF | TGCGCCAGCAGCCAAGAAGGGACAGGGAATCAGCCCCAGCATTTT
NA | TRBJ2-6 | TRBV4-1 | NA | CASSQVGGGANVLTF | TGCGCCAGCAGCCAAGTAGGGGGTGGGGCCAACGTCCTGACTTTC
NA | TRBJ1-3 | TRBV5-1 | NA | CASSLVAGVSSGNTIYF | TGCGCCAGCAGCTTGGTCGCGGGGGTGAGCTCTGGAAACACCATATATTTT
TRBD1 | TRBJ1-3 | TRBV4-1 | NA | CASSQAPGQGALSGNTIYF | TGCGCCAGCAGCCAAGCTCCGGGACAGGGGGCCCTGTCTGGAAACACCATATATTTT
NA | TRBJ1-1 | TRBV5-1 | NA | CASSLGTVTAEAFF | TGCGCCAGCAGCTTGGGGACAGTGACCGCTGAAGCTTTCTTT
NA | TRBJ1-6 | TRBV14 | NA | CASSFRGGASPLHF | TGTGCCAGCAGCTTCAGGGGAGGGGCTTCACCCCTCCACTTT
NA | TRBJ1-1 | TRBV5-1 | NA | CASSSGITTEAFF | TGCGCCAGCAGTTCAGGGATCACCACTGAAGCTTTCTTT
TRBD1 | TRBJ2-2 | TRBV5-1 | NA | CASSLDGQGNTGELFF | TGCGCCAGCAGCTTGGACGGACAGGGGAACACCGGGGAGCTGTTTTTT
NA | TRBJ2-3 | TRBV9 | NA | CASRLTDTQYF | TGTGCCAGCCGACTTACAGATACGCAGTATTTT
TRBD1 | TRBJ1-2 | TRBV6-5 | once | CASSYNRGPGYGYTF | TGTGCCAGCAGTTACAACAGGGGACCCGGCTATGGCTACACCTTC
NA | TRBJ1-1 | TRBV5-6 | few | CASSLGGQVQWVNTEAFF | TGTGCCAGCAGCTTGGGGGGACAAGTACAGTGGGTGAACACTGAAGCTTTCTTT
NA | TRBJ2-5 | TRBV7-3 | few | CASSLRGGDIQETQYF | TGTGCCAGCAGCCTCCGGGGAGGGGACATACAAGAGACCCAGTACTTC
NA | TRBJ2-5 | TRBV27 | NA | CASSLRTEETQYF | TGTGCCAGCAGTCTTCGGACAGAAGAGACCCAGTACTTC
TRBD2 | TRBJ2-3 | TRBV6-5 | NA | CASSHLAGGPDTQYF | TGTGCCAGCAGTCATCTAGCGGGGGGGCCAGATACGCAGTATTTT
TRBD2 | TRBJ2-3 | TRBV5-1 | NA | CASSLGSGGGTDTQYF | TGCGCCAGCAGCTTGGGTAGCGGGGGTGGCACAGATACGCAGTATTTT
NA | TRBJ1-4 | TRBV3-1/TRBV3-2 | NA | CASSQVLGAGTNEKLFF | TGTGCCAGCAGCCAAGTGCTGGGGGCCGGAACTAATGAAAAACTGTTTTTT
NA | TRBJ2-2 | TRBV5-5 | NA | CASSLGAGQTTGELFF | TGTGCCAGCAGCTTGGGTGCGGGACAGACGACCGGGGAGCTGTTTTTT
NA | TRBJ2-1 | TRBV7-2 | NA | CASIPPVVPGSYNEQFF | TGTGCCAGCATCCCTCCTGTGGTGCCCGGCTCCTACAATGAGCAGTTCTTC
TRBD2 | TRBJ2-7 | TRBV2 | NA | CASRAAGRGAPYEQYF | TGTGCCAGCAGGGCAGCCGGGCGGGGGGCGCCCTACGAGCAGTACTTC
TRBD1 | TRBJ1-2 | TRBV3-1/TRBV3-2 | NA | CASSLTDRGYGYTF | TGTGCCAGCAGCCTAACGGACAGGGGCTATGGCTACACCTTC
TRBD2 | TRBJ2-1 | TRBV27 | NA | CASSMGLAGTEQFF | TGTGCCAGCAGTATGGGACTAGCGGGGACCGAGCAGTTCTTC
NA | TRBJ1-2 | TRBV2 | NA | CASRADGYTF | TGTGCCAGCAGAGCCGATGGCTACACCTTC
TRBD1 | TRBJ1-1 | TRBV7-3 | many | CASSTGQGTPLEF | TGTGCCAGCAGCACCGGACAGGGGACGCCCTTGGAATTT
NA | TRBJ1-2 | TRBV6-5 | NA | CASSYPGGPSYTF | TGTGCCAGCAGTTACCCCGGGGGACCTTCGTACACCTTC
TRBD2 | TRBJ2-1 | TRBV7-3 | NA | CASSQGLGNNEQFF | TGTGCCAGCAGCCAAGGACTAGGGAACAATGAGCAGTTCTTC
NA | TRBJ1-1 | TRBV11-3 | NA | CASSSRQDTEAFF | TGTGCCAGCAGCTCCAGACAGGACACTGAAGCTTTCTTT
NA | TRBJ1-2 | TRBV5-1 | NA | CASSLDIRAPGGYTF | TGCGCCAGCAGCTTGGATATCAGGGCCCCTGGGGGCTACACCTTC
TRBD1 | TRBJ1-3 | TRBV18 | NA | CASSPLPGGNGNTIYF | TGTGCCAGCTCACCACTCCCAGGGGGCAATGGAAACACCATATATTTT
TRBD1 | TRBJ2-7 | TRBV7-7 | NA | CASSLGGDRTYEQYF | TGTGCCAGCAGCTTAGGGGGGGACAGGACTTACGAGCAGTACTTC
NA | TRBJ2-6 | TRBV5-4 | once | CASSQGGSSSGANVLTF | TGTGCCAGCAGCCAGGGAGGAAGTAGCTCTGGGGCCAACGTCCTGACTTTC
TRBD2 | TRBJ2-5 | TRBV19 | NA | CASRSGGAGQETQYF | TGTGCCAGTAGAAGCGGGGGGGCCGGGCAAGAGACCCAGTACTTC
NA | TRBJ2-7 | TRBV4-1 | NA | CASSQLGGSYEQYF | TGCGCCAGCAGCCAACTGGGGGGCTCCTACGAGCAGTACTTC
TRBD1 | TRBJ1-2 | TRBV6-5 | once | CASSNLGQGDGYTF | TGTGCCAGCAGTAACCTGGGACAGGGGGATGGCTACACCTTC
TRBD1 | TRBJ2-7 | TRBV5-1 | once | CASTRPGQGHEQYF | TGCGCCAGCACCCGGCCAGGACAGGGCCACGAGCAGTACTTC
TRBD2 | TRBJ2-7 | TRBV6-5 | NA | CATTGWRGDEQYF | TGTGCCACCACCGGGTGGCGGGGGGACGAGCAGTACTTC
NA | TRBJ2-7 | TRBV2 | NA | CASSDGFARTSYEQYF | TGTGCCAGCAGTGATGGTTTCGCCCGGACAAGTTACGAGCAGTACTTC
TRBD1 | TRBJ2-7 | TRBV7-9 | once | CASSIRTGTGDREQYF | TGTGCCAGCAGTATTAGGACCGGGACAGGGGACCGCGAGCAGTACTTC
NA | TRBJ2-7 | TRBV7-9 | few | CASSFLLRTVAAGEQYF | TGTGCCAGCAGCTTTTTATTAAGGACAGTTGCTGCTGGTGAGCAGTACTTC